This TCR beta chain stems from a study of blood T cells in healthy people across ages. The CDR3 covers 16 residues. CDR1 and CDR2 from the germline V gene are DFQATT and SNEGSKA (reference sequence). V shed 6 bases and J 3 bases; nucleotides not matched to a gene: 12. A J-beta primer mix and a sample-barcoded 5' primer were used in a second PCR of about 7 to 12 cycles. A template-switch adaptor containing 12 random nucleotides labeled each cDNA molecule. TCRdb independently ran MiXCR on the 5' RACE reads; one entry per CDR3 protein. Of just over 800,000 distinct CDR3 sequences in the sample, approximately 67% are singletons; the top ten hold roughly 25%.

The chain combines TRBV20-1 with TRBJ1-5; 9 bases fit TRBD1. The clonotype originates from a man aged 25 to 40 in good health. Sequences were obtained from blood. The CDR3: CSAIRGTGSPNQPQHF. The CDR3 DNA sequence: TGCAGTGCAATCCGCGGGACAGGGAGTCCCAATCAGCCCCAGCATTTT.